This TCR beta chain came from a study of radiotherapy plus CTLA-4 blockade in lung cancer. Study context: Disease control was seen in about 30% of patients, objective responses in 18%.

This clone was recorded once. Its target is not known. Those with chemo-refractory metastatic non-small-cell lung cancer were treated with focal radiation combined with CTLA-4 blockade using ipilimumab. Study observations and caveats: Peripheral blood showed expansion of tumor-derived TCR clones after radiotherapy and ipilimumab. Early clonal dynamics of blood T cells, together with interferon-beta, were reported as the best response predictor.

TCRdb keeps only in-frame clones here, not all; method: immunoSEQ multiplex PCR. The sample holds around 53,000 clones; around 88% are singletons and the top ten take around a sixth. This TCR was sampled from a human donor with non-small cell lung cancer that progressed on radiotherapy plus ipilimumab. Some clones in this sample may be carry-over from other donors' samples. The specimen comprised peripheral blood, sampled from a patient treated with radiotherapy plus ipilimumab.

CDR3 region: CAISESPGNTEAFF. CDR3 nucleotides: TGTGCCATCAGTGAGTCTCCAGGGAACACTGAAGCTTTCTTT. The V call is TRBV10-3, the J call TRBJ1-1; unclear D gene. Germline V gives CDR1 ENHRY, CDR2 SYGVKD. The V end lost 0 bases, the J end lost 1 base, and 6 bases lay between the germline ends. The CDR3 extends over 14 amino acids.